A single sample is the source of the 8 T cell receptor beta chains below, sequenced in a study of blood T cell repertoires in COVID-19. Assay: immunoSEQ multiplex PCR; the TCRdb copy retains only in-frame clones and omits some. The data hold some 270,000 clones, with 80% to 90% observed a single time. Input material: PBMCs or T cells enriched from blood (not recorded which). The origin of the receptors is a woman between 35 and 50 years old who had been exposed to COVID-19.

Note on this clone: This specimen includes other DNA sequences encoding the same CDR3. The rearrangement uses TRBV28 and TRBJ1-4; D is perhaps TRBD1 (6 bases). Germline V gives CDR1 MDHEN, CDR2 SYDVKM. Trimming cost V 4 bases and J 5 bases, with 11 bases left between them. There are 14 residues in the CDR3. In DNA form, the CDR3 reads TGTGCCAGCAGTTCACAGGGAGGGAATGAAAAACTGTTTTTT. Amino acids: CASSSQGGNEKLFF.

The J gene is TRBJ2-3, the V gene TRBV3-1 (or the pseudogene TRBV3-2), with 16 nucleotides matching TRBD2. The V gene end was trimmed by 5 bases and the J gene end by 4 bases; junction bases not matched to a gene: 6. The germline V gene encodes CDR1 LGHDT and CDR2 YNNKEL (reference sequence). The CDR3 sequence is 17 residues long. In DNA, the CDR3 is TGTGCCAGCAGCAAAATGGGACTAGCGGGGGGGCCAGATACGCAGTATTTT. Amino acid sequence: CASSKMGLAGGPDTQYF.

The J gene is TRBJ1-4, the V gene TRBV6-6; no clear D gene. Deletions cut 7 bases from V and 5 bases from J, with 14 bases between. The CDR3 totals 14 residues. Germline V gives CDR1 MNHNY, CDR2 SVGAGI (reference sequence). DNA of the CDR3: TGTGCCAGCAAAGCGGGGAGGGTAAATGAAAAACTGTTTTTT. It translates to CASKAGRVNEKLFF.

The V gene is TRBV4-3, the J gene TRBJ1-6, with 7 positions matching TRBD1. This CDR3 is built from 15 residues. The junction had 8 bases not matched to a gene; V was cut back by 2 bases and J by 10 bases. The V gene's germline CDR1 is LGHNA and CDR2 YSLEER. The CDR3 loop is CASSQTTGDSSPLHF. The DNA of the CDR3 is TGCGCCAGCAGCCAAACAACAGGGGATAGCTCACCCCTCCACTTT.

Points on this clone: The junction departs from the called germline gene at one end, perhaps through a read error. This chain links TRBV5-1 with TRBJ1-2; D uncertain. CDR1 and CDR2 from the germline V gene are SGHRS and YFSETQ. The CDR3 loop spans 13 amino acids. The CDR3 here is CASSLGTITRYTF. CDR3 bases: TGTGCCAGCAGCTTGGGCACGATAACTCGCTACACCTTC.

The V and J genes are TRBV5-1 and TRBJ2-1, with 10 positions matching TRBD2. The CDR3 extends over 16 amino acids. Per germline, CDR1 SGHRS and CDR2 YFSETQ. Unmatched junction bases numbered 8, after V lost 6 bases and J lost 2 bases. DNA for the CDR3: TGCGCCAGCATCCTACAAAGCGGGGGGGCCTACAATGAGCAGTTCTTC. This gives the protein CASILQSGGAYNEQFF.

This clone was picked up a small number of times. The chain combines TRBV6-5 with TRBJ2-1; 8 bases match TRBD2. Germline loops: CDR1 MNHEY, CDR2 SVGAGI. CDR3 length equals 15 residues. J was trimmed by 4 bases and V by 6 bases; bases with no gene match: 8. This chain's CDR3 is CASSTYAGGYNEQFF. The CDR3 DNA reads as TGTGCCAGCAGCACCTACGCGGGGGGTTACAATGAGCAGTTCTTC.

This rearrangement joins TRBV2 to TRBJ1-6; TRBD1 matches at 7 bases. There are 16 residues in the CDR3. The J segment lost 4 bases and the V segment lost 8 bases, leaving 11 bases of the junction unmatched. Germline CDR1 is SNHLY and CDR2 is FYNNEI. DNA for the CDR3: TGTGCCAGCGAGGACAGGCTCGAGACTTATAATTCACCCCTCCACTTT. It yields the protein CASEDRLETYNSPLHF.